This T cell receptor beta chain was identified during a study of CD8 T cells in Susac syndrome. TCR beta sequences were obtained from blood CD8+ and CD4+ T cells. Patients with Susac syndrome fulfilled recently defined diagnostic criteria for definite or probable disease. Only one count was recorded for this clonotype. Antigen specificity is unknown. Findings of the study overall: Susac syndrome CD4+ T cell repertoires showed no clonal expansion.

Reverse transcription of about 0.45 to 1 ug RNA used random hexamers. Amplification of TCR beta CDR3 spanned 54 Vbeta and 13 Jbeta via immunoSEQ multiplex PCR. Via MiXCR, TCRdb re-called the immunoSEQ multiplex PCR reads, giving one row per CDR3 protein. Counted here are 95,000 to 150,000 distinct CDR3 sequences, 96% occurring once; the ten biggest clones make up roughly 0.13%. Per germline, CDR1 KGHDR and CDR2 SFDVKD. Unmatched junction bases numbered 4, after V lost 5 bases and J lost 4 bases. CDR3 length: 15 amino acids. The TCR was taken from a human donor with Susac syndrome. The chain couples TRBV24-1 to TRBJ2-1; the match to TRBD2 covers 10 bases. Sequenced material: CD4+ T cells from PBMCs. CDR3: CATSALAGDYNEQFF. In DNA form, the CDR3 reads TGTGCCACCAGTGCGCTAGCGGGGGATTACAATGAGCAGTTCTTC.